One and the same sample provided the 5 T cell receptor beta chains below, sequenced in a study of blood T cell repertoires in COVID-19 (dated by TCRdb to between 2020 and 2021). The library came from the immunoSEQ multiplex PCR assay. Here the immuneACCESS table is served through TCRdb, limited to in-frame sequences with V and J called. Missing clones are a known gap in these copies; in checked studies unresolved V genes cover under half, and the rest lacks a known reason. The sample table records roughly 250,000 clones; more than 85% of these occur just once. About 2.5% of the sample is held by the ten biggest clonotypes. Sequenced sample: peripheral blood. The receptors were sampled from a person in their late teens or twenties with COVID-19, enrolled during active disease.

This clone has a single count. The J gene is TRBJ2-1, the V gene TRBV27; D is perhaps TRBD1 (6 bases). The germline gives CDR1 MNHEY, CDR2 SMNVEV (reference sequence). The ends were cut back, 5 bases at V and 10 bases at J, with 18 bases in the middle. CDR3 length: 14 amino acids. As DNA, the CDR3 is TGTGCCAGCAGTACCTACGAGAAGGGGGAAGAGCAGTTCTTC. The encoded protein is CASSTYEKGEEQFF.

This clone was seen just once. The V call is TRBV7-9, the J call TRBJ1-2; the match to TRBD1 covers 7 bases. The germline V gene encodes CDR1 SEHNR and CDR2 FQNEAQ (reference sequence). J was trimmed by 2 bases and V by 5 bases; bases with no gene match: 8. The CDR3 is made up of 15 amino acids. The CDR3 DNA follows: TGTGCCAGCAGCCAAGGGACAGCAACCAACTATGGCTACACCTTC. It is translated as CASSQGTATNYGYTF.

This sequence joins TRBV27 and TRBJ1-3; D not certain. V was clipped by 5 bases and J by 0 bases, with 26 bases between them. Per the germline V gene, CDR1 is MNHEY and CDR2 is SMNVEV (reference sequence). The length of the CDR3 is 20 residues. CDR3 in DNA: TGTGCCAGCAGTCCTATACGACTTCGCCCGGGTCACCTCTCTGGAAACACCATATATTTT. The encoded protein is CASSPIRLRPGHLSGNTIYF.

The CDR3 is CISLNPGSGADTQYF. CDR3 coding DNA: TGTATAAGCCTAAATCCCGGGTCAGGGGCAGATACGCAGTATTTT. The V call is TRBV30, the J call TRBJ2-3; a weak D match, TRBD1 (6 bases). Looked up from germline, CDR1 is GTSNPN and CDR2 is SVGIG (reference sequence). CDR3 length: 15 amino acids.

This chain links TRBV28 with TRBJ2-5; 7 nucleotides line up with TRBD1. The germline V gene encodes CDR1 MDHEN and CDR2 SYDVKM. This CDR3 is built from 14 residues. J lost 1 base, V lost 6 bases, and 5 bases had no gene match. The CDR3 region is CASSLRGLQETQYF. CDR3 DNA: TGTGCCAGCAGCTTAAGGGGGCTCCAAGAGACCCAGTACTTC.